This T cell receptor (beta chain) was recovered during a study of TIL therapy for anti-PD-1-resistant metastatic lung cancer. This was the immunoSEQ v3 assay. Sequenced by immunoSEQ multiplex PCR; TCRdb stores in-frame clones only, minus some. The sample includes about 50,000 clones, about three quarters seen only once; the top ten take about 6%. The CDR3 covers 12 residues. The germline gives CDR1 SGHAT, CDR2 FQNNGV. Trimming cost V 5 bases and J 2 bases, with 7 bases left between them. Time point meaning: pre-treatment sample, taken before nivolumab and TIL therapy. The tumor samples were excised metastases, mostly pleural nodules or supraclavicular lymph nodes.

The chain recombines TRBV11-2 with TRBJ2-7; D unclear. The TCR sequence derives from a person between 25 and 79 years old with non-small cell lung cancer. The starting material was tumor tissue, obtained at baseline. This chain's CDR3 is CASSAWAYEQYF. The CDR3 DNA reads as TGTGCCAGCAGCGCATGGGCCTACGAGCAGTACTTC.